A single T cell receptor (beta chain) is shown here with its context. What it recognizes is unknown. Read data end 3 residues before the CDR3 end; the end is taken from the germline J gene. This sample was included in a study of T cells in women clearing cervical HPV infection. Germline V gives CDR1 SEHNR, CDR2 FQNEAQ (reference sequence). V lost 4 bases and J 8 bases, leaving 18 bases between the germline ends. The CDR3 is made up of 15 amino acids. Produced via immunoSEQ multiplex PCR; TCRdb's table is partial and in-frame only. Its table lists about 30,000 clones. The study's findings and limits: CIN3+ cases had significantly higher TCR richness than controls; evenness did not differ.

Material for sequencing was blood buffy coat. The chain combines TRBV7-9 with TRBJ2-1, with D perhaps TRBD2 (6 bases). This sequence originates from a woman aged 18-69 years with a cervical HPV16 infection that either progressed to CIN3+ or cleared (not recorded which). The CDR3 spells CASSSGTSLTDEQFF. CDR3 DNA (partial): TGTGCCAGCAGCTCCGGGACTTCCCTTACAGATGAG.